The 18 T cell receptor beta chains below were found in one sample sequenced in a study of cytomegalovirus exposure and HLA in healthy donors (dated by TCRdb to the late 2010s). The protocol used for the library was the immunoSEQ multiplex PCR assay. For the multiplex PCR, a mixture combining 60 forward primers for TCR Vbeta segments and 13 reverse primers for TCR Jbeta segments was used. TCRdb stores this immuneACCESS table with in-frame sequences only. Part of the clones is absent; in the studies checked, under half of the shortfall reflects unresolved V genes, and no reason is known for the rest. For this sample there are over 150,000 clones; more than 80% appear just once. Clones ranked in the top ten supply around 13% of the sample. The sequencing input was PBMCs. Receptors were obtained from a woman between 50 and 59 years old in good health and CMV-seronegative.

V and J are TRBV18 and TRBJ2-3; 7 positions agree with TRBD1. Trimming cost V 5 bases and J 2 bases; bases outside gene matches: 7. This CDR3 is built from 15 residues. Germline lookup yields CDR1 KGHSH and CDR2 LQKENI. The CDR3 nucleotides are TGTGCCAGCTCAATACGACAGGGTTCCACAGATACGCAGTATTTT. Translation: CASSIRQGSTDTQYF.

The J gene is TRBJ1-6, the V gene TRBV7-9; 7 bases align to TRBD1. J was trimmed by 7 bases and V by 4 bases; bases with no gene match: 1. Germline lookup yields CDR1 SEHNR and CDR2 FQNEAQ (reference sequence). This CDR3 region has 13 residues. The CDR3 protein is CASSWDRNSPLHF. In DNA, the CDR3 is TGTGCCAGCAGCTGGGACAGAAATTCACCCCTCCACTTT.

J is TRBJ2-3 and V is TRBV28; a possible D gene is TRBD2 (7 bases). Trimming left V 8 bases short and J 1 base short, with 13 bases between. Per the germline V gene, CDR1 is MDHEN and CDR2 is SYDVKM. The length of the CDR3 is 14 residues. CDR3 sequence reads: CASGRGAGTDTQYF. In nucleotides, the CDR3 is TGTGCCAGCGGTCGGGGGGCGGGCACAGATACGCAGTATTTT.

The CDR3 reads CASSLGTGGNEQFF. The CDR3 DNA is TGCGCCAGCAGCTTGGGGACAGGGGGGAATGAGCAGTTCTTC. The chain couples TRBV5-1 to TRBJ2-1; TRBD1 aligns across 10 bases. The CDR3 is made up of 14 amino acids. V was clipped by 0 bases and J by 7 bases; unmatched bases: 1. Germline assignment: CDR1 SGHRS and CDR2 YFSETQ.

The DNA of the CDR3 is TGTGCCAGCGCCCGACAGGGGAACACTGAAGCTTTCTTT. The encoded protein is CASARQGNTEAFF. The chain recombines TRBV6-5 with TRBJ1-1; TRBD1 matches at 7 bases. This CDR3 spans 13 amino acids. Germline V gene sequence: CDR1 MNHEY, CDR2 SVGAGI. Losses at the gene ends were 8 bases for V and 1 base for J; bases not matched to a gene: 4.

V usage is TRBV6-6 and J usage is TRBJ2-4, with 11 positions matching TRBD1. Germline values: CDR1 MNHNY, CDR2 SVGAGI (reference sequence). This CDR3 has 15 residues. The ends lost 11 bases at V and 3 bases at J; junction bases unmatched: 9. DNA of the CDR3: TGTGCCGGCGCGGACAGGGGGCTCGGCAAAAACATTCAGTACTTC. Encoded protein: CAGADRGLGKNIQYF.

The genes are TRBV19 and TRBJ1-4, with TRBD1 matching over 8 bases. The CDR3 spans 15 residues. In germline, CDR1 is LNHDA, CDR2 SQIVND (reference sequence). V lost 5 bases to trimming and J lost 7 bases; unmatched junction nucleotides: 9. In DNA, the CDR3 is TGTGCCAGTAGTCGACAGGACAGGGTGGGTGAAAAACTGTTTTTT. As protein: CASSRQDRVGEKLFF.

This clone was seen only once. V is TRBV5-4 and J is TRBJ2-7; possibly TRBD2 for D (9 bases). V gave up 4 bases and J gave up 0 bases, with 14 bases separating them. Germline CDR1 SGHNT, CDR2 YYREEE (reference sequence). This CDR3 has 15 residues. The chain's CDR3 is CASSAGGTGSYEQYF. As DNA, the CDR3 is TGTGCCAGCAGCGCGGGGGGGACAGGCTCCTACGAGCAGTACTTC.

The chain couples TRBV19 to TRBJ2-5; 10 bases are shared with TRBD2. The length of the CDR3 is 15 residues. V gave up 4 bases and J gave up 4 bases; unmatched junction bases: 6. The germline V gene encodes CDR1 LNHDA and CDR2 SQIVND (reference sequence). CDR3 sequence: CASSSLAGVGETQYF. Here the CDR3 DNA reads TGTGCCAGTAGTAGCCTAGCGGGAGTAGGAGAGACCCAGTACTTC.

The chain couples TRBV11-2 to TRBJ2-5, with a tentative D call TRBD1 (6 bases). Germline CDR1 is SGHAT and CDR2 is FQNNGV. The CDR3 length is 15 residues. Trimming took 0 bases from V and 5 from J, leaving 13 bases between them. CDR3 loop: CASSLDSTGWETQYF. DNA of the CDR3: TGTGCCAGCAGCTTAGATTCTACAGGGTGGGAGACCCAGTACTTC.

The chain is built from TRBV7-2 and TRBJ1-5; D remains unclear. The CDR3 runs to 13 residues. V gave up 0 bases and J gave up 9 bases, with 9 bases separating them. CDR1 and CDR2 from the germline V gene are SGHTA and FQGNSA. The CDR3 protein is CASSLATRRPQHF. CDR3 DNA sequence: TGTGCCAGCAGCTTAGCTACTCGGAGGCCCCAGCATTTT. Supplemented by reference TRBV7-2 and TRBJ1-5, the full variable domain reads GAGVSQSPSNKVTEKGKDVELRCDPISGHTALYWYRQSLGQGLEFLIYFQGNSAPDKSGLPSDRFSAERTGGSVSTLTIQRTQQEDSAVYLCASSLATRRPQHFGDGTRLSIL.

The J gene is TRBJ2-7, the V gene TRBV11-2; 7 positions agree with TRBD1. The germline CDR1 and CDR2 sequences are SGHAT and FQNNGV. CDR3 length: 15 amino acids. With 5 bases clipped from V and 6 bases from J, the junction kept 13 bases outside the gene matches. The CDR3 here is CASSTSGTVSSEQYF. CDR3 bases: TGTGCCAGCAGCACGAGTGGGACAGTTTCTTCCGAGCAGTACTTC.

The genes are TRBV30 and TRBJ1-3; the match to TRBD1 covers 10 bases. Germline CDR1 reads GTSNPN; CDR2 reads SVGIG (reference sequence). CDR3 length: 15 residues. V dropped 4 bases and J dropped 0; count of bases not matched to a gene: 3. CDR3 DNA: TGTGCCTGGACCAGGACAGGGGGCTCTGGAAACACCATATATTTT. Translation: CAWTRTGGSGNTIYF.

The genes are TRBV5-1 and TRBJ2-7; D might be TRBD2 (5 bases). V was pared by 1 base and J by 3 bases, with 11 bases between. This CDR3 comprises 14 residues. From germline, CDR1 is SGHRS and CDR2 YFSETQ. The CDR3 region has the DNA TGCGCCAGCAGCTTGCCGGGTGGGAGCTACGAGCAGTACTTC. This encodes CASSLPGGSYEQYF.

In this sample, this clone turned up a few times. Sequence at one end of the junction differs from germline and may be a read error. V is TRBV7-9 and J is TRBJ1-1; no firm D call. Germline CDR1 reads SEHNR; CDR2 reads FQNEAQ (reference sequence). The CDR3 runs to 13 residues. CDR3 nucleotide sequence: TGTTCCAGCAGCTCCGGGGAAGGATCTGAAGCTTTCTTT. It is translated as CSSSSGEGSEAFF. The full variable domain, rest sourced from reference TRBV7-9 and TRBJ1-1, is DTGVSQNPRHKITKRGQNVTFRCDPISEHNRLYWYRQTLGQGPEFLTYFQNEAQLEKSRLLSDRFSAERPKGSFSTLEIQRTEQGDSAMYLCSSSSGEGSEAFFGQGTRLTVV.

The J gene is TRBJ1-2, the V gene TRBV19, with TRBD1 identical over 8 bases. Germline lookup yields CDR1 LNHDA and CDR2 SQIVND (reference sequence). This CDR3 comprises 15 residues. V was clipped by 1 base and J by 5 bases; unmatched bases: 6. The CDR3 DNA reads as TGTGCCAGTAGTATAGTTCGGGACAGGAATTATGGCTACACCTTC. Its protein is CASSIVRDRNYGYTF.

V and J are TRBV29-1 and TRBJ2-5, with a possible D match to TRBD1 (5 bases). This CDR3 is built from 13 residues. Trimming removed 4 bases from V and 5 bases from J, with 14 bases in between. CDR1 and CDR2 from the germline V gene are SQVTM and ANQGSEA. CDR3 in DNA: TGCAGCGTTGTCCAGGTGGGGCACGAGACCCAGTACTTC. This sequence encodes CSVVQVGHETQYF.

The chain joins TRBV9 to TRBJ2-3, with TRBD2 matching over 7 bases. The germline V gene has CDR1 SGDLS and CDR2 YYNGEE. The CDR3 totals 12 residues. V trimming: 4 bases; J trimming: 8 bases; junction bases outside the gene matches: 4. The CDR3 here is CASSPRERTQYF. CDR3 nucleotides: TGTGCCAGCAGCCCGCGGGAGCGTACGCAGTATTTT. Drawing the rest from reference TRBV9 and TRBJ2-3, the complete variable domain is DSGVTQTPKHLITATGQRVTLRCSPRSGDLSVYWYQQSLDQGLQFLIQYYNGEERAKGNILERFSAQQFPDLHSELNLSSLELGDSALYFCASSPRERTQYFGPGTRLTVL.